This TCR beta chain was documented in a study of Ad26.COV2.S vaccination and SARS-CoV-2 variants (dated by TCRdb to the early 2020s). For the study in its entirety: Vaccine-arm donors came from COV1001, a multicentre, randomized, double-blind, placebo-controlled phase I-IIa trial of Ad26.COV2.S in healthy adults. Participants in the trial were split at random into five groups of five each, receiving low-dose or high-dose Ad26.COV2.S once or twice, or else placebo on both occasions. Investigators remained blinded to trial group allocation during experiments and outcome assessment. The TCR-sequenced set comprised approximately 30 samples: approximately 19 Ad26.COV2.S vaccine recipients, 5 placebo recipients and 8 SARS-CoV-2 convalescent individuals. Ad26.COV2.S was given intramuscularly at 5x10^10 or 1x10^11 viral particles, as a single shot or as two shots 56 days apart. TCRbeta repertoire sequencing was used to assess the specificity and breadth of SARS-CoV-2-reactive T cell receptors after Ad26.COV2.S vaccination. Study-level results and caveats: After vaccination, substantial breadth of spike-specific CD8+ and CD4+ T cell responses was reported. Non-spike TCR breadth was comparable between vaccine and placebo recipients, consistent with the vaccine containing only spike. Comparing responses between vaccine doses or regimens was not something the study was powered to do. The authors noted that the TCR breadth and depth analyses may have underestimated total T cell responses. Spike-specific TCR breadth was higher in Ad26.COV2.S recipients than in placebo recipients (P = 0.0014).

The treatment or condition label, read with the paper, signifies: some 20 received Ad26.COV2.S at low or high dose, single or two shots; about five received placebo; per-sample allocation not given. Repertoires of vaccine and placebo recipients were sequenced from samples taken on day 63 after the first injection. Cohort 1b enrolled some 25 adults aged 18-55 years at a single site in Boston, USA, between 29 July and 7 August 2020. Ad26.COV2.S consisted of a replication-incompetent adenovirus type 26 vector by which a prefusion-stabilized SARS-CoV-2 spike protein from the original Wuhan strain was expressed. The immunoSEQ Assay was used to sequence TCRbeta CDR3 regions. After extraction, genomic DNA underwent amplification by bias-controlled multiplex PCR, followed by high-throughput sequencing. Under the source paper's analysis protocol: Collapsing and filtering of sequences were performed to quantify the absolute abundance of each unique TCRbeta CDR3 region. Usable DNA was measured by amplifying reference genes present in all nucleated cells, and TCRbeta template counts were normalized to that usable DNA to estimate T cell fraction. Repertoire TCRs were annotated as SARS-CoV-2-specific by exact matching of V gene, CDR3 amino acid sequence and J gene to a known reactive TCR set. MIRA supplied the reference SARS-CoV-2 TCR set, which was filtered for enrichment in COVID-19-positive ImmuneCODE repertoires so that public or cross-reactive TCRs were removed. Using the MIRA antigens, annotated TCRs were further analysed by specific ORF or by position within an ORF. Breadth was defined as the number of annotated unique rearrangements divided by the total number of unique productive rearrangements, and depth was defined as the summed frequency of the annotated unique rearrangements. TCR breadth was compared between groups using two-sided Wilcoxon rank-sum tests. TCRdb limited this immuneACCESS table to in-frame rearrangements with V and J called. A share of clones is missing; checked studies link under half to unresolved V genes, and the rest is unexplained. V and J calls and clone size follow that table, whereas D and trimming were derived from the DNA. Present in this sample are 440,000 or so clones, approximately 90% of which were seen just once. The top ten constitute 1.7% of the sample.

The germline V gene encodes CDR1 MDHEN and CDR2 SYDVKM. V gives up 5 bases and J gives up 2 bases, and the segment between their germline ends measures 18 bases. The CDR3 goes from the cysteine to the phenylalanine over 16 residues. Only the CDR3 DNA stays, 48 bases, in frame from base 1. On this clone itself: No antigen is known for it. No base quality values were provided; no much bigger clone lies one nucleotide off.

This TCR was recovered from a person between 18 and 65 years old who received the Ad26.COV2.S COVID-19 vaccine or a placebo. The rearrangement combines TRBV28 with TRBJ1-1, with TRBD1 perhaps the D gene, on 5 matching bases. The material was peripheral blood, obtained in a trial of Ad26.COV2.S vaccine versus placebo. The DNA sequence is TGTGCCAGCAGTACAAGGGTCGGGGGGGGTAACACTGAAGCTTTCTTT. Translated, this is CASSTRVGGGNTEAFF.